The clone carrying this TCR beta chain has only one observation. The antigen is undetermined. Trimming took 7 bases from V and 2 from J, leaving 12 bases between them. The germline gives CDR1 GTSNPN, CDR2 SVGIG (reference sequence). This CDR3 spans 12 amino acids. This record belongs to a study of immune evolution from preneoplasia to lung adenocarcinoma. Each case's diagnosis was confirmed by two pathologists on H&E. Nucleic acids came from premalignant or tumor cells enriched by macro-dissection. Findings and limits, study-wide: T cell clonality was higher in KRAS-mutant than EGFR-mutant or wild-type nodules.

Profiling relied on immunoSEQ multiplex PCR, and the TCRdb table lists in-frame clones only, not all of them. This table has over 6,000 clones, around 78% appearing once. The V and J genes are TRBV30 and TRBJ2-7, with a weak D call TRBD1 (5 bases). The sequenced sample consisted of FFPE minimally invasive lung adenocarcinoma tissue. This TCR was sampled from a person aged 55 to 79 with lung adenocarcinoma. The CDR3 sequence: CASGKYPYEQYF. CDR3 bases: TGTGCCTCAGGGAAATATCCCTACGAGCAGTACTTC.